The 26 T cell receptor beta chains given below trace back to one sample, sequenced in a study of blood T cell repertoires in COVID-19. Measured with immunoSEQ multiplex PCR; TCRdb has only the in-frame clones, and not every one. The sample includes a few hundred thousand clones, approximately 86% of them seen just once. Sequenced material: PBMCs or T cells enriched from blood (not recorded which). The receptors were sampled from a young woman who had recovered from COVID-19.

This clone showed up just a few times. The V gene is TRBV19, the J gene TRBJ2-1; D is perhaps TRBD1 (6 bases). The CDR3 is made up of 11 amino acids. In germline, CDR1 is LNHDA, CDR2 SQIVND (reference sequence). The V gene lost 7 bases and the J gene lost 9 bases, with 10 bases spanning the gap. This chain's CDR3 is CASIGGSEQFF. Here the CDR3 DNA reads TGTGCCAGTATAGGGGGTTCTGAGCAGTTCTTC.

This clone was recorded a few times. The genes are TRBV6-2 or TRBV6-3 and TRBJ2-3; 10 bases map to TRBD1. V shed 6 bases and J 4 bases; nucleotides not matched to a gene: 7. This CDR3 comprises 15 residues. Per the germline V gene, CDR1 is MNHEY and CDR2 is SVGEGT. In DNA, the CDR3 is TGTGCCAGCAGCCCCGGGACAGGGGTATCAGATACGCAGTATTTT. It is translated as CASSPGTGVSDTQYF.

V gene TRBV4-1 combines with J gene TRBJ1-2, with D possibly being TRBD1 (5 bases). Germline V gives CDR1 MGHRA, CDR2 YSYEKL. The V and J ends lost 0 bases and 4 bases respectively, with 27 bases between them. The CDR3 is 20 amino acids. The CDR3 sequence: CASSQDTNSGRPGGGYGYTF. As DNA, the CDR3 is TGCGCCAGCAGCCAAGATACAAATTCGGGCAGGCCGGGGGGGGGCTATGGCTACACCTTC.

The CDR3 here is CASSPQETQYF. The CDR3 DNA is TGTGCCAGCAGCCCACAAGAGACCCAGTACTTC. The V call is TRBV7-9, the J call TRBJ2-5; the D is unclear. V lost 5 bases and J 2 bases, leaving 3 bases between the germline ends. The length of the CDR3 is 11 residues. The germline V gene encodes CDR1 SEHNR and CDR2 FQNEAQ (reference sequence).

This chain uses TRBV28 with TRBJ1-5; D gene uncertain. With 8 bases removed from V and 0 bases from J, the gap between germline ends came to 14 bases. In germline, CDR1 is MDHEN, CDR2 SYDVKM. The CDR3 covers 15 residues. The CDR3 nucleotides are TGTGCCAGCCAAGAAAGGAGGCATAGCAATCAGCCCCAGCATTTT. Translation: CASQERRHSNQPQHF.

This clone was found once. The chain couples TRBV4-3 to TRBJ1-2, with 8 nucleotides matching TRBD1. J gave up 8 bases and V 0 bases, and 11 bases lay outside the gene matches. Germline V CDR1 and CDR2: LGHNA, YSLEER. The CDR3 totals 16 residues. CDR3 DNA sequence: TGCGCCAGCAGCCAAGATCGAGTACCCGACAGGGGAGGCTACACCTTC. Amino acid sequence: CASSQDRVPDRGGYTF.

The chain has TRBV7-2 and TRBJ1-1, with a possible D match to TRBD1 (6 bases). The V end was cut by 1 base, the J end by 2 bases, with 14 bases between. Germline assignment: CDR1 SGHTA and CDR2 FQGNSA. This CDR3 is 16 amino acids long. The CDR3 region is CASSLGPRGPNTEAFF. The CDR3 nucleotides read TGTGCCAGCAGCTTAGGGCCCAGGGGTCCCAACACTGAAGCTTTCTTT.

This chain links TRBV5-8 with TRBJ1-1, with 7 positions matching TRBD1. With 4 bases clipped from V and 4 bases from J, the junction kept 16 bases outside the gene matches. Germline CDR1 SGHTS, CDR2 YDEGEE. The CDR3 totals 17 residues. In nucleotides, the CDR3 is TGTGCCAGCAGCCCAGATCTGGGCTCGACAGGGACCACTGAAGCTTTCTTT. It is translated as CASSPDLGSTGTTEAFF.

The chain uses TRBV14 and TRBJ2-5, with D perhaps TRBD1 (6 bases). The CDR3 runs 13 residues. Per germline, CDR1 SGHDN and CDR2 FVKESK. The germline V and J ends were trimmed by 4 bases and 3 bases, with 9 bases remaining between them. The CDR3 DNA follows: TGTGCCAGCAGCCCCAGGGGCGAAGAGACCCAGTACTTC. It yields the protein CASSPRGEETQYF.

As to this clone: The same CDR3 is also encoded by other DNA sequences in this sample. V usage is TRBV7-2 and J usage is TRBJ2-7; 15 bases agree with TRBD2. The germline gives CDR1 SGHTA, CDR2 FQGNSA. Trimming took 5 bases from V and 2 from J; bases not matched to a gene: 1. This CDR3 contains 15 residues. CDR3 coding DNA: TGTGCCAGCAGCCGGACTAGCGGGGGGGCCTACGAGCAGTACTTC. It specifies CASSRTSGGAYEQYF.

The J gene is TRBJ2-7, the V gene TRBV10-3; 11 bases agree with TRBD2. J lost 7 bases, V lost 3 bases, and 14 bases had no gene match. The CDR3 length is 17 residues. Germline V CDR1 and CDR2: ENHRY, SYGVKD. CDR3 sequence reads: CAISEGDLLAGVREQYF. DNA of the CDR3: TGTGCCATCAGTGAAGGAGACTTACTAGCGGGGGTTCGAGAGCAGTACTTC.

The J gene is TRBJ2-4, the V gene TRBV21-1; the table's D call, TRBD1, has no DNA check behind it. TRBV21-1 represents a pseudogene. The CDR3 is 17 amino acids. The CDR3 reads CASSSERQGAAKNIQYF. CDR3 sequence (DNA): TGTGCCAGCAGCTCGGAGAGGCAGGGGGCTGCCAAAAACATTCAGTACTTC.

The DNA for the CDR3 is TGTGCCAGCAGCCCGCAGGCTCAGGAAAAACTGTTTTTT. Protein: CASSPQAQEKLFF. V usage is TRBV7-8 and J usage is TRBJ1-4; D is ambiguous. The CDR3 is made up of 13 amino acids. Trimming pared 5 bases from V and 8 bases from J, leaving 12 bases between. Germline values: CDR1 SGHVS, CDR2 FQNEAQ.

This clone was detected only once. CDR3: CSASIGAYEQFF. The DNA for the CDR3 is TGCAGTGCTAGTATAGGGGCATATGAGCAGTTCTTC. The chain links TRBV20-1 to TRBJ2-1; D may be TRBD1 (5 bases). This CDR3 has 12 amino acids. V shed 3 bases and J shed 8 bases, with 11 bases lying between them. Germline CDR1 DFQATT, CDR2 SNEGSKA (reference sequence).

In its sample, this clone was seen once. The chain is built from TRBV11-2 and TRBJ1-2; 7 bases agree with TRBD1. Germline trimming cut 1 base from V and 4 bases from J; bases unmatched to any gene: 3. This CDR3 is 14 amino acids long. In germline, CDR1 is SGHAT, CDR2 FQNNGV. The CDR3 DNA sequence: TGTGCCAGCAGCTTAGGACAGGGAGTCTATGGCTACACCTTC. Protein product: CASSLGQGVYGYTF.

The CDR3: CASLPAGGTVDEQYF. The CDR3 DNA reads TGTGCCAGCCTCCCGGCAGGTGGTACAGTCGACGAGCAGTACTTC. The gene calls are TRBV6-5 and TRBJ2-7, with D unresolved. The V end lost 8 bases, the J end lost 5 bases, and 22 bases lay between the germline ends. Per germline, CDR1 MNHEY and CDR2 SVGAGI. The CDR3 is 15 amino acids.

The chain links TRBV29-1 to TRBJ2-3; 7 bases agree with TRBD1. This CDR3 region has 14 residues. Germline V gene data show CDR1 as SQVTM and CDR2 as ANQGSEA. The trim removed 7 bases at V and 2 bases at J, leaving 9 bases unmatched. This CDR3 is CSGTDRATTDTQYF. In DNA form, the CDR3 reads TGCAGCGGTACTGACAGGGCCACCACAGATACGCAGTATTTT.

This clone was seen more than once but under ten times. CDR3 region: CASSILGQLNTEAFF. CDR3 coding DNA: TGTGCCAGTAGTATCCTCGGACAGCTGAACACTGAAGCTTTCTTT. The gene calls are TRBV19 and TRBJ1-1; tentative D call: TRBD1 (6 bases). CDR1 and CDR2 from the germline V gene are LNHDA and SQIVND (reference sequence). The CDR3 spans 15 residues. V was cut by 3 bases and J by 0 bases, with 11 bases left in between.

This clone is a singleton in its sample. This rearrangement joins TRBV7-2 to TRBJ2-3, with TRBD2 matching over 7 bases. This CDR3 comprises 16 residues. V lost 2 bases to trimming and J lost 7 bases; unmatched junction nucleotides: 12. The V gene's germline CDR1 is SGHTA and CDR2 FQGNSA. The chain's CDR3 is CASSLRGGAGAYTQYF. CDR3 DNA: TGTGCCAGCAGCTTACGGGGCGGGGCGGGAGCATATACGCAGTATTTT.

The chain has TRBV4-2 and TRBJ1-2; 8 nucleotides match TRBD1. The germline V gene encodes CDR1 LGHNA and CDR2 YNFKEQ. This CDR3 has 15 amino acids. Trimming at V came to 2 bases and at J to 2 bases, leaving 4 bases not matched to a gene. CDR3 region: CASSQPGQGNYGYTF. CDR3 coding DNA: TGTGCCAGCAGCCAACCCGGACAGGGAAACTATGGCTACACCTTC.

The rearrangement uses TRBV6-5 and TRBJ1-1; D remains unclear. The CDR3 covers 14 residues. Trimming took 6 bases from V and 3 from J, leaving 14 bases between them. Germline V CDR1 and CDR2: MNHEY, SVGAGI. The CDR3 nucleotides are TGTGCCAGCAGAAAAAGGAGGACTGACACTGAAGCTTTCTTT. It yields the protein CASRKRRTDTEAFF.

The chain joins TRBV7-2 to TRBJ2-2; 9 nucleotides line up with TRBD1. Germline values: CDR1 SGHTA, CDR2 FQGNSA. The CDR3 extends over 17 amino acids. The junction had 10 bases not matched to a gene; V was cut back by 2 bases and J by 6 bases. The CDR3 reads CASSLSPLGTGPGELFF. As DNA, the CDR3 is TGTGCCAGCAGCTTAAGTCCTTTAGGGACAGGGCCCGGGGAGCTGTTTTTT.

The V call is TRBV30, the J call TRBJ2-2; perhaps TRBD2 as D (6 bases). CDR1 and CDR2 (germline): GTSNPN, SVGIG (reference sequence). The CDR3 covers 15 residues. The V end was cut by 0 bases, the J end by 6 bases, with 14 bases between. Here the CDR3 DNA reads TGTGCCTGGAGTGTTGGGACTCACGGTCCCGGGGAGCTGTTTTTT. Its protein is CAWSVGTHGPGELFF.

The chain couples TRBV7-6 to TRBJ1-1, with D possibly being TRBD1 (6 bases). The CDR3 spans 16 residues. CDR1 and CDR2 from the germline V gene are SGHVS and FNYEAQ. The V end lost 0 bases, the J end lost 5 bases, and 16 bases lay between the germline ends. CDR3 loop: CASSLAGGPGSTEAFF. The CDR3 nucleotides are TGTGCCAGCAGCTTAGCTGGGGGCCCAGGGTCAACTGAAGCTTTCTTT.

The rearrangement joins TRBV5-6 to TRBJ1-2, with D uncertain. The CDR3 extends over 14 amino acids. V was shortened by 4 bases and J by 4 bases, with 14 bases between the two germline ends. The germline gives CDR1 SGHDT, CDR2 YYEEEE. CDR3 in DNA: TGTGCCAGCAGCGAAGGAGGAGAGGGCTATGGCTACACCTTC. Protein: CASSEGGEGYGYTF. Using reference TRBV5-6 and TRBJ1-2 for the parts outside the CDR3, the full variable domain is DAGVTQSPTHLIKTRGQQVTLRCSPKSGHDTVSWYQQALGQGPQFIFQYYEEEERQRGNFPDRFSGHQFPNYSSELNVNALLLGDSALYLCASSEGGEGYGYTFGSGTRLTVV.

In this sample, this clone turned up once. The CDR3 sequence is CASSLVGQKGANEQFF. The CDR3 DNA sequence: TGTGCCAGCAGCTTAGTAGGACAGAAAGGGGCGAATGAGCAGTTCTTC. This chain connects TRBV7-2 to TRBJ2-1, with D possibly matching TRBD1 (6 bases). This CDR3 is 16 amino acids long. V dropped 1 base and J dropped 7 bases, with 17 bases sitting between them. The germline gives CDR1 SGHTA, CDR2 FQGNSA.